This TCR beta chain was sequenced during a study of low-dose radiotherapy and immunotherapy resistance in tumors. Trimming shortened V by 1 base and J by 7 bases, and 10 bases separated the two germline ends. This CDR3 is 13 amino acids long. Germline V gives CDR1 SNHLY, CDR2 FYNNEI. Stated time point: before trial treatment. This clonotype was found a few times. Alpha and beta chains were covered, as first-strand cDNA relied on TRAV- and TRBV-specific primers. With a V-primer adapter and a constant-region primer, TCRs were amplified for about 20 PCR cycles. TCRdb re-called the reads with MiXCR, one entry per CDR3 protein. The sample has approximately 84,000 distinct CDR3 sequences, roughly a sixth seen once; the top ten hold less than 3%.

Here the sequenced sample was PBMCs, taken before treatment. The V gene is TRBV2, the J gene TRBJ2-5; the D is unclear. This TCR derives from a male donor with prostate cancer. The CDR3 reads CASSEGQSGTQYF. CDR3 DNA sequence: TGTGCCAGCAGTGAAGGGCAATCAGGGACCCAGTACTTC.